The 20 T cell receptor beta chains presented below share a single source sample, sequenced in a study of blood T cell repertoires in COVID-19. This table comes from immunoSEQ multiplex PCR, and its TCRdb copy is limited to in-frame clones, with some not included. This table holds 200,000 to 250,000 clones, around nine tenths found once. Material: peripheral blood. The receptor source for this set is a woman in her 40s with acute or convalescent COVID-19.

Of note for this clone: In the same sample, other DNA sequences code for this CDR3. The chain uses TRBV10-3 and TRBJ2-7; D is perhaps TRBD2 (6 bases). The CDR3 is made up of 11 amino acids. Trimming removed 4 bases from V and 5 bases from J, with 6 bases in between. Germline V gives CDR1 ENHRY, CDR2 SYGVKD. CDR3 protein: CAISGGDEQYV. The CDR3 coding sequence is TGTGCCATCAGTGGGGGGGACGAGCAGTACGTC.

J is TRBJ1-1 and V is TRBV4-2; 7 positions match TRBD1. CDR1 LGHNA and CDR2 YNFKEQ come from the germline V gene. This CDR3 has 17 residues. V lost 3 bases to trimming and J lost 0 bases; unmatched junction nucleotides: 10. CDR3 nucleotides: TGTGCCAGCAGCCAGGTTCACGCGACAGGGTTGAACACTGAAGCTTTCTTT. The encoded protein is CASSQVHATGLNTEAFF.

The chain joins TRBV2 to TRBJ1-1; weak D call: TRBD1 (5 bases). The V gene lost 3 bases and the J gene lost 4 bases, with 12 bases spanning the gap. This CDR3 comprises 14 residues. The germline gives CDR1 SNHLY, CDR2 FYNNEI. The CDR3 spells CASSEDRGGTEAFF. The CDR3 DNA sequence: TGTGCCAGCAGTGAGGACCGGGGGGGCACTGAAGCTTTCTTT.

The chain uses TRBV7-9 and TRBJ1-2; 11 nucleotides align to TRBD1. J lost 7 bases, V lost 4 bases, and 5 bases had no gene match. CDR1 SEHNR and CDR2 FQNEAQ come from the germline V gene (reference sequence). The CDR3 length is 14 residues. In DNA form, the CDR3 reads TGTGCCAGCAGCTCTACCGGGACAGGGGGTGGCTACACCTTC. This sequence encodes CASSSTGTGGGYTF.

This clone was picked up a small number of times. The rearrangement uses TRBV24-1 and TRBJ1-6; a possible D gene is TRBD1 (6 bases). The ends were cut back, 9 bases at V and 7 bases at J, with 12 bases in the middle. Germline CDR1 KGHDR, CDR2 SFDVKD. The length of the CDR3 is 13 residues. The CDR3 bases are TGTGCCACCCAAGGACAGAGAAATTCACCCCTCCACTTT. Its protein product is CATQGQRNSPLHF.

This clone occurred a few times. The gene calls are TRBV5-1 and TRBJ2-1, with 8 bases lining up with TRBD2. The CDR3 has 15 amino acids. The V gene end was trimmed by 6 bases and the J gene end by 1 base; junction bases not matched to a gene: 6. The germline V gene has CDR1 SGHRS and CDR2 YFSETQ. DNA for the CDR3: TGCGCCAGCACCATAACTAGCGGTTCCTACAATGAGCAGTTCTTC. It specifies CASTITSGSYNEQFF. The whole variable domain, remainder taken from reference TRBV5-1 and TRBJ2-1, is KAGVTQTPRYLIKTRGQQVTLSCSPISGHRSVSWYQQTPGQGLQFLFEYFSETQRNKGNFPGRFSGRQFSNSRSEMNVSTLELGDSALYLCASTITSGSYNEQFFGPGTRLTVL.

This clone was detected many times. CDR3: CASSDLTSGRTDTQYF. Here the CDR3 DNA reads TGCGCCAGCAGTGATTTGACTAGCGGGCGCACAGATACGCAGTATTTT. The chain combines TRBV10-1 with TRBJ2-3, with TRBD2 identical over 10 bases. With 3 bases clipped from V and 1 base from J, the junction kept 4 bases outside the gene matches. Germline assignment: CDR1 WNHNN and CDR2 SYGVQD (reference sequence). This CDR3 spans 16 amino acids.

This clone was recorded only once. The CDR3 DNA follows: TGTGCCAGCAGCCCTTCGGGGGGGGAAGGAGAGACCCAGTACTTC. Encoded protein: CASSPSGGEGETQYF. The chain carries TRBV4-2 and TRBJ2-5, with TRBD2 identical over 8 bases. J lost 4 bases, V lost 4 bases, and 8 bases had no gene match. Germline loops: CDR1 LGHNA, CDR2 YNFKEQ. This CDR3 comprises 15 residues.

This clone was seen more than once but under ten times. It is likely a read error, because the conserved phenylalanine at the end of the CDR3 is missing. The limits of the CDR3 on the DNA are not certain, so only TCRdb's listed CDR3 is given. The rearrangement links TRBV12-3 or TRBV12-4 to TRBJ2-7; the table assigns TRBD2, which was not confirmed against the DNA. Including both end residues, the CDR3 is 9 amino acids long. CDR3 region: CASSRDRGS.

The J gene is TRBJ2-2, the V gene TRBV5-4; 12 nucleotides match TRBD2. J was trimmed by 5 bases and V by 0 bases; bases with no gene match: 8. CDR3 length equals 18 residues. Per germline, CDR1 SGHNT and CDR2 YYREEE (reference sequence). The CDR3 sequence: CASSLGASGGAGTGELFF. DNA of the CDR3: TGTGCCAGCAGCTTGGGTGCTAGCGGGGGGGCCGGAACCGGGGAGCTGTTTTTT.

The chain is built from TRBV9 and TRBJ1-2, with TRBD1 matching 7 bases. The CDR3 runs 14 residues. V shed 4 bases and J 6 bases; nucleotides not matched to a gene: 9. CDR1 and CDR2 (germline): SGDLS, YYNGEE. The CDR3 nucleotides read TGTGCCAGCAGCCTCAGACAGGGTCGGGATGGCTACACCTTC. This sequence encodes CASSLRQGRDGYTF.

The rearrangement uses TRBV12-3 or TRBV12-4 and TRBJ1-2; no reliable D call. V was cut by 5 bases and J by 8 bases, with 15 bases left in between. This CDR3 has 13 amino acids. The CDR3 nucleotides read TGTGCCAGCAGTACAAAATTCACTATGGGCTACACCTTC. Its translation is CASSTKFTMGYTF.

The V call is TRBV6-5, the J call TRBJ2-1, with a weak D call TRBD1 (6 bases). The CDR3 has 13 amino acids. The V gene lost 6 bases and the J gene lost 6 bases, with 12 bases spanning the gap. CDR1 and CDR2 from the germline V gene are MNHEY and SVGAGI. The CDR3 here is CASSPQGINEQFF. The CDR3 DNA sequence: TGTGCCAGCAGCCCCCAGGGGATCAATGAGCAGTTCTTC.

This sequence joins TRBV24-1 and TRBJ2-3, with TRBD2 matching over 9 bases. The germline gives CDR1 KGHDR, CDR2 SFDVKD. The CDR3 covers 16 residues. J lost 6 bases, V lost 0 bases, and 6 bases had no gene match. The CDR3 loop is CATSDLRGGVGDTQYF. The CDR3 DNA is TGTGCCACCAGTGATTTGCGCGGGGGGGTCGGGGATACGCAGTATTTT.

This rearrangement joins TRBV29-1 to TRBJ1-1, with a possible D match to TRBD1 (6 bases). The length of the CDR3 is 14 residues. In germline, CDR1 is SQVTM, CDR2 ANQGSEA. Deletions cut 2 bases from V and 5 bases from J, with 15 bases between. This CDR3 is CSVESQGVGTEAFF. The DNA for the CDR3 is TGCAGCGTTGAATCACAGGGTGTAGGGACTGAAGCTTTCTTT.

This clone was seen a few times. CDR3: CASSDHTEGNTIYF. CDR3 bases: TGTGCCAGCAGTGATCACACGGAGGGAAACACCATATATTTT. This chain joins TRBV6-1 and TRBJ1-3; no firm D call. Trimming cost V 3 bases and J 4 bases, with 10 bases left between them. CDR1 is MNHNS and CDR2 is SASEGT in the germline V gene. The CDR3 is made up of 14 amino acids.

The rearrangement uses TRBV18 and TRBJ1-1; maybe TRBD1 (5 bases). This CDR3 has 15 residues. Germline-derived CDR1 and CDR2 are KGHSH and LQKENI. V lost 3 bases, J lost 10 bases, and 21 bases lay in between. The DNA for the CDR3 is TGTGCCAGCTCACCTTATCGCGATAACCCTACAGGAGCTTTCTTT. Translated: CASSPYRDNPTGAFF.

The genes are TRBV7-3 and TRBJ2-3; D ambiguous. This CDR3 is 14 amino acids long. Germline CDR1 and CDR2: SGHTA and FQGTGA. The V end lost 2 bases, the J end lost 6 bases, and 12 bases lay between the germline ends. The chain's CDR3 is CASSLGLSADTQYF. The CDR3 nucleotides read TGTGCCAGCAGCTTAGGGTTAAGCGCGGATACGCAGTATTTT.

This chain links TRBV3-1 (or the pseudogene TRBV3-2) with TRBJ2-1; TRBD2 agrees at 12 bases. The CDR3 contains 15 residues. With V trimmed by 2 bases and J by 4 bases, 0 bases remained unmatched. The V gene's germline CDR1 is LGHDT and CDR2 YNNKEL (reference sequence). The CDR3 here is CASSQLAGGYNEQFF. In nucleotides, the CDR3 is TGTGCCAGCAGCCAACTAGCGGGGGGGTACAATGAGCAGTTCTTC.

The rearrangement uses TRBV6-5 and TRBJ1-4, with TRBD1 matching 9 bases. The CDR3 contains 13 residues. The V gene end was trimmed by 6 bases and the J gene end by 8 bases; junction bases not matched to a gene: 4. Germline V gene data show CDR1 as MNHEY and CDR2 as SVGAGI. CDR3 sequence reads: CASSGQGPEKLFF. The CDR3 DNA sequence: TGTGCCAGCAGCGGACAGGGGCCGGAAAAACTGTTTTTT.